Sequencing of this TCR beta chain was carried out in a study of shared clonotypes between healthy human individuals. Here immunoSEQ multiplex PCR was the method, and the copy in TCRdb shows in-frame clones only, minus some. The sample consists of a few million clones, around nine tenths of them appearing once. Each donor was a Caucasian adult residing in Nashville, Tennessee. The V and J ends lost 4 bases and 5 bases respectively, with 14 bases between them. This CDR3 has 14 amino acids. Germline V gene data show CDR1 as SEHNR and CDR2 as FQNEAQ (reference sequence). In regard to this clone: What it binds is not known.

Study-level points and caveats: Compared with memory subsets, naive subsets generally had larger estimated richness.

The clonotype was recovered from a young man in good health. The sample taken for sequencing was naive CD4+ T cells sorted from blood. Subset: CD45RA+ positively selected. The rearrangement joins TRBV7-9 to TRBJ2-5; D unresolved. Here the CDR3 reads CASSSDWTPETQYF. The CDR3 coding sequence is TGTGCCAGCAGCTCCGACTGGACCCCTGAGACCCAGTACTTC.